Following are 4 T cell receptor beta chains from one sample sequenced in a study of T cells in Graves' hyperthyroidism and ophthalmopathy. RNA transcripts served as the template for amplifying TCR beta CDR3 regions. The HTBI set primed first-round TCR CDR3 RT-PCR. Each CDR3 protein is one row after TCRdb ran MiXCR on the multiplex PCR reads. This table has tens of thousands of distinct CDR3 sequences, roughly 56% appearing once. The sample was peripheral blood or thyroid tissue (not recorded which). These TCRs come from a man younger than 35 with Graves' hyperthyroidism.

Ten or more counts support this clonotype. The chain employs TRBV12-3 or TRBV12-4 and TRBJ1-2, with D uncertain. Trimming removed 5 bases at V and 4 bases at J, with 14 bases between. The CDR3 has 14 amino acids. CDR3 coding DNA: TGTGCCAGCAGTCAAACCCCCCGGGGCTATGGCTACACCTTC. Its protein is CASSQTPRGYGYTF.

The chain employs TRBV12-3 or TRBV12-4 and TRBJ1-3; 7 bases are shared with TRBD1. This CDR3 is built from 14 residues. With V trimmed by 5 bases and J by 4 bases, 5 bases remained unmatched. The CDR3 nucleotides read TGTGCCAGCAGTCCCCTGGACAGGGGAAACACCATATATTTT. This encodes CASSPLDRGNTIYF.

At least ten counts were recorded for this clonotype. This chain uses TRBV5-4 with TRBJ1-2, with 9 positions matching TRBD1. V trimming: 0 bases; J trimming: 6 bases; junction bases outside the gene matches: 9. The CDR3 has 16 residues. The germline V gene has CDR1 SGHNT and CDR2 YYREEE (reference sequence). The CDR3 coding sequence is TGTGCCAGCAGCTTGGCCTGGGGACAGGGTAAGGATGGCTACACCTTC. Protein product: CASSLAWGQGKDGYTF.

This sequence joins TRBV9 and TRBJ2-2, with 10 bases that match TRBD1. The CDR3 is 15 amino acids. The ends lost 2 bases at V and 6 bases at J; junction bases unmatched: 4. Germline CDR1 is SGDLS and CDR2 is YYNGEE. The CDR3 loop is CASSVRQGAAGELFF. In nucleotides, the CDR3 is TGTGCCAGCAGCGTTCGACAGGGGGCCGCCGGGGAGCTGTTTTTT.